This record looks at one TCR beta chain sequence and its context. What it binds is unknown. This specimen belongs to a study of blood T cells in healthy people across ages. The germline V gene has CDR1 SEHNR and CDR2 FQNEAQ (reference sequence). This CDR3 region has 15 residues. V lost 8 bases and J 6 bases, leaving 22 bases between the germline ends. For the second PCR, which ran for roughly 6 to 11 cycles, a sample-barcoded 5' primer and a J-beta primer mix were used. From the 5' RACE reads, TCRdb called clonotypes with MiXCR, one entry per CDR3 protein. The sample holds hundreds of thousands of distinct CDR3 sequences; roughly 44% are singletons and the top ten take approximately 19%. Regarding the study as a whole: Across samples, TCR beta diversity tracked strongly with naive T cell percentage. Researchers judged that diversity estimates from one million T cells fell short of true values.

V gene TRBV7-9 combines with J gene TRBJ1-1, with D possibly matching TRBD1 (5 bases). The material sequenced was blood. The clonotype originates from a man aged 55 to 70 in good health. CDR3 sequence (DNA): TGTGCCAGCTCATCGGGGCAGGGCGTAAGCCCTGAAGCTTTCTTT. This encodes CASSSGQGVSPEAFF.